Given below is one T cell receptor beta chain in context. The data were taken from a study of blood T cell repertoires in COVID-19. Study details: COVID-19 samples, acute and convalescent, were from the United States, Italy and Spain. Sources were T cells, B-cell-depleted T cells, or PBMCs; the material itself was cDNA or gDNA.

Original processing methods: The authors estimated nucleated cell counts from reference gene primer amplification. Using immunoSEQ multiplex PCR, the repertoire was profiled, and TCRdb retains in-frame clones only, with some absent. That table is the source of V, J and clone size, and D and trimming were worked out from the DNA. Found here are roughly 110,000 clones, approximately 85% of them singletons; the top ten hold 7% to 9%. Germline V gene data show CDR1 as MNHNY and CDR2 as SVGAGI (reference sequence). This CDR3 is 13 amino acids long. V lost 2 bases, J lost 12 bases, and 6 bases stayed unmatched.

The chain combines TRBV6-6 with TRBJ2-1; 8 bases agree with TRBD2. The sequence was obtained from a man aged 70-80 years with acute or convalescent COVID-19. What was sequenced was peripheral blood. In DNA form, the CDR3 reads TGTGCCAGCAGTTACGCCGAGGCGGGGGGGCAGTTCTTC. Amino acid sequence: CASSYAEAGGQFF.